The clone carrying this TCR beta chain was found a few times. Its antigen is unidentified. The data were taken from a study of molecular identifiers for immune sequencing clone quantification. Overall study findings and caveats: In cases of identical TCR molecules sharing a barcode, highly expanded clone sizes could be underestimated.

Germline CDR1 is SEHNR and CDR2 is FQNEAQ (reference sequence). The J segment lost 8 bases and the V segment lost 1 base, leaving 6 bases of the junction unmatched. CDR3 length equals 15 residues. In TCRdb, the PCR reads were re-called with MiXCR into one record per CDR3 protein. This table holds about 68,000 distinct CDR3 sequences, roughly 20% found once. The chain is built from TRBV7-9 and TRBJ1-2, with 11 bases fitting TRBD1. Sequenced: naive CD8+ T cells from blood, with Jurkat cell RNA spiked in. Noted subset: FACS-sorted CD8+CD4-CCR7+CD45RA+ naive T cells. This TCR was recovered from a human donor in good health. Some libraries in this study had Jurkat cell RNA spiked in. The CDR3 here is CASSLEDRGREGYTF. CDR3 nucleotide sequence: TGTGCCAGCAGCTTAGAGGACAGGGGGCGAGAGGGCTACACCTTC.